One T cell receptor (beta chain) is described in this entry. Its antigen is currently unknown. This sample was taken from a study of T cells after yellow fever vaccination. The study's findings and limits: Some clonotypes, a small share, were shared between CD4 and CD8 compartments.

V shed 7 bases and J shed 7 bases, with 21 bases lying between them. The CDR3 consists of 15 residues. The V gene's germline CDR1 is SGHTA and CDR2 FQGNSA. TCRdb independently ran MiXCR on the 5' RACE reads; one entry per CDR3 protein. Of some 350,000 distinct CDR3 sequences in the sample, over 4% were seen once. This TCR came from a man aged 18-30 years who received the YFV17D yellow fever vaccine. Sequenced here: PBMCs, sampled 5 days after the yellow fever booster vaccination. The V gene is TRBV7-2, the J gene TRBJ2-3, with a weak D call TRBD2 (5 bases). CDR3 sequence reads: CASTTLGLGVNTQYF. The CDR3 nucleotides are TGTGCCAGCACCACTCTCGGACTGGGAGTGAATACGCAGTATTTT.